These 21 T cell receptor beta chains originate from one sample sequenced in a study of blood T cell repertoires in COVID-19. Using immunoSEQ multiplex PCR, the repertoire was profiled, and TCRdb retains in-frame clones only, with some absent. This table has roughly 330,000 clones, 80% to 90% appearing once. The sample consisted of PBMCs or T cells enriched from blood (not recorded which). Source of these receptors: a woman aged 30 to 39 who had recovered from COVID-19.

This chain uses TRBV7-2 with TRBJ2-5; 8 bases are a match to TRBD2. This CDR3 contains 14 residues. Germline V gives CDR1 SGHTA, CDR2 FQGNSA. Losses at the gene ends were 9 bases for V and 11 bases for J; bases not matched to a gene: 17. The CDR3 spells CASRETGGPPSQYF. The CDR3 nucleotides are TGTGCCAGTAGGGAAACGGGGGGGCCCCCAAGTCAGTACTTC.

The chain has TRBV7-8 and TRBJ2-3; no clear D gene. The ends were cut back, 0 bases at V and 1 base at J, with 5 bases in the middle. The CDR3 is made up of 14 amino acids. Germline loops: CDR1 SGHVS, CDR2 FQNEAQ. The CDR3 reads CASSLAVGTDTQYF. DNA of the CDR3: TGTGCCAGCAGCTTAGCGGTAGGCACAGATACGCAGTATTTT.

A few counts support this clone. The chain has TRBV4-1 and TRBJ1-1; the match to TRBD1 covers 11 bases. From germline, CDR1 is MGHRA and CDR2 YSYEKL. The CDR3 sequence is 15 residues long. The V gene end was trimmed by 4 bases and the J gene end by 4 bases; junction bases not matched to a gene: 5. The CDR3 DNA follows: TGCGCCAGCAGCCCGGGACAGGGGGTGGTCACTGAAGCTTTCTTT. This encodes CASSPGQGVVTEAFF.

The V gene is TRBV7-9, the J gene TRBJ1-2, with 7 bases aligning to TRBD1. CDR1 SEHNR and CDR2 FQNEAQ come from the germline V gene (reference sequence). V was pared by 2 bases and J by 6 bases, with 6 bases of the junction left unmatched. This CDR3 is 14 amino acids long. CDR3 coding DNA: TGTGCCAGCAGCTTACAGGGGGTCGGACATGGCTACACCTTC. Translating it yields CASSLQGVGHGYTF.

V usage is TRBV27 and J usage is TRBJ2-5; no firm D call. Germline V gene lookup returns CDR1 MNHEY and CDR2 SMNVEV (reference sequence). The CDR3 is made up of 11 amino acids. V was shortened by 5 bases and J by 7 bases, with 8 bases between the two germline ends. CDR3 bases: TGTGCCAGCAGTGCCGGCGGGACCCAGTACTTC. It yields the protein CASSAGGTQYF.

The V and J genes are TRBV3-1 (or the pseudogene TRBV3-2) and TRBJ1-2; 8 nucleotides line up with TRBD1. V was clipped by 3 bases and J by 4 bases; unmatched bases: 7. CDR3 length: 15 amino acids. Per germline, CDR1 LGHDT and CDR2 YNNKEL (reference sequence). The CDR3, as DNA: TGTGCCAGCAGCCAGGCGGACAGGGAGGGCTATGGCTACACCTTC. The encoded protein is CASSQADREGYGYTF.

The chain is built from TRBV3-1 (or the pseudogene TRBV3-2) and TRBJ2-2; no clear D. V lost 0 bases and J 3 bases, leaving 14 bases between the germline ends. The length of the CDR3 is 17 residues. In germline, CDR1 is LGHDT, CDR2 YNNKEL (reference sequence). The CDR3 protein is CASSQEIPETDTGELFF. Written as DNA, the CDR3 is TGTGCCAGCAGCCAAGAGATCCCCGAAACGGACACCGGGGAGCTGTTTTTT.

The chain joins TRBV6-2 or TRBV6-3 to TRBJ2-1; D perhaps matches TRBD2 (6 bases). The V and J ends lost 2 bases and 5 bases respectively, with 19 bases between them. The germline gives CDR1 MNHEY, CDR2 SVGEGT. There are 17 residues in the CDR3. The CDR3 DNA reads TGTGCCAGCAGTTACGAGGTCGGAGGGGCTATAAACAATGAGCAGTTCTTC. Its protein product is CASSYEVGGAINNEQFF.

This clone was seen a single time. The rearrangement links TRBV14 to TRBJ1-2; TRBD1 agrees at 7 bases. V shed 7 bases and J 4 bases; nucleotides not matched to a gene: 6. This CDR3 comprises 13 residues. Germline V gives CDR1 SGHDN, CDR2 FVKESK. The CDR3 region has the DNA TGTGCCAGCACCCGGGACAGCCGCTATGGCTACACCTTC. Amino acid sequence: CASTRDSRYGYTF.

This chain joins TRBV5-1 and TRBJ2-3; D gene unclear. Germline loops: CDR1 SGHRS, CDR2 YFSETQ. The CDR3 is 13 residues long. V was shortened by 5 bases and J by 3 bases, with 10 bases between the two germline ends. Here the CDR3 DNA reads TGCGCCAGCAGGACATTTGAGACAGATACGCAGTATTTT. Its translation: CASRTFETDTQYF.

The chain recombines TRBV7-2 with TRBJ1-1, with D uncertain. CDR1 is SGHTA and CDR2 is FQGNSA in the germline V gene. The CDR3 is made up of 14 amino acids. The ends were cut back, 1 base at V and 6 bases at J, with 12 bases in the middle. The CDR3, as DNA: TGTGCCAGCAGCTTAGGCCCTTTGAGGGCTGAAGCTTTCTTT. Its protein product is CASSLGPLRAEAFF.

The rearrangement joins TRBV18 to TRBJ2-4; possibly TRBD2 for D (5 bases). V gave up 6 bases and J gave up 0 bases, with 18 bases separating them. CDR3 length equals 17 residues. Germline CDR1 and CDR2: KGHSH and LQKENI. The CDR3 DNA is TGTGCCAGCTCTGCCGACGGGCTGGGAGTAGCCAAAAACATTCAGTACTTC. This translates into CASSADGLGVAKNIQYF.

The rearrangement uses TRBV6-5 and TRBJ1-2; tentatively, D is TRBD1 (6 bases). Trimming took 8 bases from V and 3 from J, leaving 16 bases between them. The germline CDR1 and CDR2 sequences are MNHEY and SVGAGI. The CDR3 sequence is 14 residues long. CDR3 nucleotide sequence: TGTGCCAGCGGTAAACAGGGAAAATACTATGGCTACACCTTC. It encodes CASGKQGKYYGYTF.

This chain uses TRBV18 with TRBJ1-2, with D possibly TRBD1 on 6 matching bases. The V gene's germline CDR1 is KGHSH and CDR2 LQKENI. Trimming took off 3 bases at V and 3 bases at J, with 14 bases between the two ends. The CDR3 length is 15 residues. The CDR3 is CASSPLTGLDYGYTF. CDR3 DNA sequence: TGTGCCAGCTCACCTCTTACAGGGCTTGACTATGGCTACACCTTC.

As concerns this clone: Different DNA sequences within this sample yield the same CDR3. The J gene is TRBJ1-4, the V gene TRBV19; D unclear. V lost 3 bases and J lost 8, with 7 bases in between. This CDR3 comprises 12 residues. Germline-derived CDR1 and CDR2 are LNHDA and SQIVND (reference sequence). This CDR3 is CASSIRGEKLFF. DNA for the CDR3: TGTGCCAGTAGTATCCGAGGCGAAAAACTGTTTTTT.

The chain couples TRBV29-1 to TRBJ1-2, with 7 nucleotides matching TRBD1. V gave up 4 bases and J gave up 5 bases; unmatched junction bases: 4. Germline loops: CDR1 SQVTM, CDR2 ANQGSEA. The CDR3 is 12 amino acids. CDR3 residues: CSVAAGGYGYTF. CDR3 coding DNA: TGCAGCGTTGCTGCAGGGGGGTATGGCTACACCTTC.

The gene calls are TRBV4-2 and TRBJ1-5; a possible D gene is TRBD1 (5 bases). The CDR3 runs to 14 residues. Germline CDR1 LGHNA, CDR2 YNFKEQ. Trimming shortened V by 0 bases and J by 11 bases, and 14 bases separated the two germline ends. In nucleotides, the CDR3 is TGTGCCAGCAGCCAAGAGCGGGGGGTAGGAGCCCAGCATTTT. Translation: CASSQERGVGAQHF.

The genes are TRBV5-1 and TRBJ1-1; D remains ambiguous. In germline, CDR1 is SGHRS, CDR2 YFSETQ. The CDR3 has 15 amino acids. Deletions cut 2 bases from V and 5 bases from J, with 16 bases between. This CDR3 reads CASSFHAAPGTEAFF. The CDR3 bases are TGCGCCAGCAGCTTTCATGCTGCCCCCGGTACTGAAGCTTTCTTT.

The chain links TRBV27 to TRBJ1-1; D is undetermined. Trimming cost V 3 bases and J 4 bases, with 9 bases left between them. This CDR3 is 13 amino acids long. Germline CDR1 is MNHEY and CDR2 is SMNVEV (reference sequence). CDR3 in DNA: TGTGCCAGCAGTTTTTACGTCGGCACTGAAGCTTTCTTT. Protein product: CASSFYVGTEAFF.

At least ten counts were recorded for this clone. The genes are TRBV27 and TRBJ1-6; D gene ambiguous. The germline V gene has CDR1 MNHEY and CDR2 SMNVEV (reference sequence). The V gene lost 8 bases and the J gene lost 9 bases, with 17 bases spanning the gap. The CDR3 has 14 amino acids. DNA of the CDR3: TGTGCCAGCGGAGTTGTACTAAACGGTTCACCCCTCCACTTT. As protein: CASGVVLNGSPLHF.

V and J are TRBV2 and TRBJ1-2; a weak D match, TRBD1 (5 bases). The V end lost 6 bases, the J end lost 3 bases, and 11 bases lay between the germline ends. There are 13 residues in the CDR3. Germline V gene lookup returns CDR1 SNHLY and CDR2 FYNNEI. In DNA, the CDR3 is TGTGCCAGCAGAACCCAGGGATACTATGGCTACACCTTC. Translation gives CASRTQGYYGYTF.